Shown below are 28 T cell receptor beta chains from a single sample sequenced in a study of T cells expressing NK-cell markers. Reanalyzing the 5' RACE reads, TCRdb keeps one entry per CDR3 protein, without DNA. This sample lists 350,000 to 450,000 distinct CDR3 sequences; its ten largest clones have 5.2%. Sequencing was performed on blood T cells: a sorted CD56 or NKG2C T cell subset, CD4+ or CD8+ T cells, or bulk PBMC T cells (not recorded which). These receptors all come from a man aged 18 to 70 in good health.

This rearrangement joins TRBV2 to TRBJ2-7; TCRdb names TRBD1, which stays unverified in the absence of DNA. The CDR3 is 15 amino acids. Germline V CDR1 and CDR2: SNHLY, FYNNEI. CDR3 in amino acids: CASSRAGDTTYEQYF.

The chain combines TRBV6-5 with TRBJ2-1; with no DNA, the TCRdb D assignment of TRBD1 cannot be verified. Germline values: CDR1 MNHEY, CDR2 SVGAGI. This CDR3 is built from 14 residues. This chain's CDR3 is CASSYSTGWNEQFF.

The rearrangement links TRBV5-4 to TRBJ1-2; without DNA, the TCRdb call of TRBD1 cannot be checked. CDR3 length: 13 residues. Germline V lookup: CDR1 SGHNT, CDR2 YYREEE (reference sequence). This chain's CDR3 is CASNARGAGGYTF. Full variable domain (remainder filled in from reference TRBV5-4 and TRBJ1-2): ETGVTQSPTHLIKTRGQQVTLRCSSQSGHNTVSWYQQALGQGPQFIFQYYREEENGRGNFPPRFSGLQFPNYSSELNVNALELDDSALYLCASNARGAGGYTFGSGTRLTVV.

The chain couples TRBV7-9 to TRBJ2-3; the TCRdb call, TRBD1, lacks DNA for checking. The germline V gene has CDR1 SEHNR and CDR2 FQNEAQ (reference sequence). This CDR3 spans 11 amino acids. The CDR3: CASTQGDTQYF.

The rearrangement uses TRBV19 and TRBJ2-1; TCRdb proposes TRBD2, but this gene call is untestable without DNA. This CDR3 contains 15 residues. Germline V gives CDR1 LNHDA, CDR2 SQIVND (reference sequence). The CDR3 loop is CASSIIGSGFNEQFF.

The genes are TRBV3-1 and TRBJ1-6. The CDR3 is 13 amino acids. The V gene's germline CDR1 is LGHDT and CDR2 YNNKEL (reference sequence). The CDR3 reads CASQYRGNSPLHF.

CDR3 residues: CASSLDLMGYRTDTQYF. The gene calls are TRBV5-1 and TRBJ2-3. Germline V lookup: CDR1 SGHRS, CDR2 YFSETQ. The CDR3 loop spans 17 amino acids.

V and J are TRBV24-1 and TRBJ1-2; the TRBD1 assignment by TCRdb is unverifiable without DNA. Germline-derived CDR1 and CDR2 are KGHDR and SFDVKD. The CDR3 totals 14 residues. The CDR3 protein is CATSDPVRDIGYTF.

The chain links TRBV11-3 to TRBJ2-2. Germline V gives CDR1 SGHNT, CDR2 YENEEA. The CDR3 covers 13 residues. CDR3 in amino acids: CASSLRSTGELFF.

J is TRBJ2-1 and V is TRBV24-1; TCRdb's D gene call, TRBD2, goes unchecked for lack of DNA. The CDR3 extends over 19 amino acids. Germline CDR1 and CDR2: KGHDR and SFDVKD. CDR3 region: CATSDSRTSGGSSYNEQFF.

This CDR3 reads CASARAGNQPQHF. This chain uses TRBV21-1 with TRBJ1-5; checking the TCRdb D call of TRBD1 is not possible without DNA. TRBV21-1 is marked as a pseudogene. CDR3 length: 13 residues.

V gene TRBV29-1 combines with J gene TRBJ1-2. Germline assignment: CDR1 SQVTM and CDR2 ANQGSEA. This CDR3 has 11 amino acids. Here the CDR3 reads CSVGYDYGYTF.

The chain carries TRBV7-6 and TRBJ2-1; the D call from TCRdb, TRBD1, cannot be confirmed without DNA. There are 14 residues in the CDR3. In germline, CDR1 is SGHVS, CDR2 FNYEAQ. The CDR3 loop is CASSLSRAGNEQFF.

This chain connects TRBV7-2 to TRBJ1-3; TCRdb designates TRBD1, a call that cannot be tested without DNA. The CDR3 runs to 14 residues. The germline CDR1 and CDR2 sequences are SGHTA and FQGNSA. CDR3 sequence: CASSPRQGGNTIYF. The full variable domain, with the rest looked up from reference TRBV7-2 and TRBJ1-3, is GAGVSQSPSNKVTEKGKDVELRCDPISGHTALYWYRQSLGQGLEFLIYFQGNSAPDKSGLPSDRFSAERTGGSVSTLTIQRTQQEDSAVYLCASSPRQGGNTIYFGEGSWLTVV.

CDR3 sequence: CASSIGAANTEAFF. J is TRBJ1-1 and V is TRBV19; TCRdb outputs TRBD1, but without DNA this stays unchecked. This CDR3 has 14 amino acids. Germline CDR1 reads LNHDA; CDR2 reads SQIVND (reference sequence).

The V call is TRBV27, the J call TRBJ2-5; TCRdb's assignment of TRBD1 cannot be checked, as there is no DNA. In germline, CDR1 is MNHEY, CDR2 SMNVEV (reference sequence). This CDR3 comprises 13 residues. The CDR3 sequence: CASSYGTSGTQYF.

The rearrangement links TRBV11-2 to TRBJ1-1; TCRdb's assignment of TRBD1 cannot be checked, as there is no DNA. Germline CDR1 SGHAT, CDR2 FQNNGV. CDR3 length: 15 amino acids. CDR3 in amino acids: CASNRLRTADTEAFF.

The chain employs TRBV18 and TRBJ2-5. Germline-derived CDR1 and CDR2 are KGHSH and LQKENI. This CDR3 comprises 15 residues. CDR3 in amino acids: CASSSRTGYQETQYF.

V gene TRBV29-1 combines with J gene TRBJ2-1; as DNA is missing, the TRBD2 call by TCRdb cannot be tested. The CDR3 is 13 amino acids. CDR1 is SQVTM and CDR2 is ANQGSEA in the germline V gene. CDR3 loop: CSGRSGSYNEQFF.

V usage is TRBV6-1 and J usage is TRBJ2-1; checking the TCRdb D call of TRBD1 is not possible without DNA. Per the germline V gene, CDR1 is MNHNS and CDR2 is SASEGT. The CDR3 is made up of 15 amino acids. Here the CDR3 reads CASSETGGRYNEQFF.

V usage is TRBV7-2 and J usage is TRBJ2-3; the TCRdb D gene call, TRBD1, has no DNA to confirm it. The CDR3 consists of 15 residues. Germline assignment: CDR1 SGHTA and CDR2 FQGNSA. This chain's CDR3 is CASSRSGGGKDTQYF.

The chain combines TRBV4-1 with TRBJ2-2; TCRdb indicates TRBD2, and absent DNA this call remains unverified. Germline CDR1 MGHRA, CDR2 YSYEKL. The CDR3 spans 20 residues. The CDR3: CASSPVGLAGVTANTGELFF.

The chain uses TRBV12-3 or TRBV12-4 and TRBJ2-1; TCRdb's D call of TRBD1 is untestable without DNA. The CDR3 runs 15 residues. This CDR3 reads CASSRHGQGNNEQFF.

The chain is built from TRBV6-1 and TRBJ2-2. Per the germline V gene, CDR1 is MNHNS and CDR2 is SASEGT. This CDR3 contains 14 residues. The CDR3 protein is CASRKTANTGELFF.

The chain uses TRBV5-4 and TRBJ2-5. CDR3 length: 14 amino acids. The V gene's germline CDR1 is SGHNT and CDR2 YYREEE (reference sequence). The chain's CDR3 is CASHFGLGQETQYF.

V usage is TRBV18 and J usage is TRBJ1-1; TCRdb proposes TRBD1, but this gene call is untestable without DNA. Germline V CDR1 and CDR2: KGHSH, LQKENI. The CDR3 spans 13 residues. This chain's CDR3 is CASSPTSTGEAFF.

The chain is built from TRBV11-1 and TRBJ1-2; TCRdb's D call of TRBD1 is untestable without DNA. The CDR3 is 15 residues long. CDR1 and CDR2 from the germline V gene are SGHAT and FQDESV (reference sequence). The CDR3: CASSLGTAPEYGYTF. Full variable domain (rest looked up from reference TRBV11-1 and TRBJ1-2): EAEVAQSPRYKITEKSQAVAFWCDPISGHATLYWYRQILGQGPELLVQFQDESVVDDSQLPKDRFSAERLKGVDSTLKIQPAELGDSAMYLCASSLGTAPEYGYTFGSGTRLTVV.

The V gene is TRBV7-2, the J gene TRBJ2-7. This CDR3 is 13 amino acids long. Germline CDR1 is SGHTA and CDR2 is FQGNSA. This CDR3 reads CASSPEFNYEQYF.